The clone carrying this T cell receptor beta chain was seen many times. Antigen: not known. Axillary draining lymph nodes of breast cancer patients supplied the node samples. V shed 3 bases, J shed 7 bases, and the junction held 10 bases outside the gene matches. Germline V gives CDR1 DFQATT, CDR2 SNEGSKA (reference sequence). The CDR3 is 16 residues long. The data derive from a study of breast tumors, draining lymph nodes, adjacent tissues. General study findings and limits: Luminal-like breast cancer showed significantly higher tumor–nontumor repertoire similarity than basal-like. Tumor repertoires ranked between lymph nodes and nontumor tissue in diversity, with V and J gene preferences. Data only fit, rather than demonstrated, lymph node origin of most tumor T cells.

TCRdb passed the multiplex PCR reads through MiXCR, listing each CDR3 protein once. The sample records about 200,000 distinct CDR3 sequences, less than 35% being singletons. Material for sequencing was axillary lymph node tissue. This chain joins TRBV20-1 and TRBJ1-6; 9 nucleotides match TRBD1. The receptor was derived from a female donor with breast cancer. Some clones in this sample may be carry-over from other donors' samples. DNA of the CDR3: TGCAGTGCTAGGGACAGGGGATCATATATAAATTCACCCCTCCACTTT. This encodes CSARDRGSYINSPLHF.